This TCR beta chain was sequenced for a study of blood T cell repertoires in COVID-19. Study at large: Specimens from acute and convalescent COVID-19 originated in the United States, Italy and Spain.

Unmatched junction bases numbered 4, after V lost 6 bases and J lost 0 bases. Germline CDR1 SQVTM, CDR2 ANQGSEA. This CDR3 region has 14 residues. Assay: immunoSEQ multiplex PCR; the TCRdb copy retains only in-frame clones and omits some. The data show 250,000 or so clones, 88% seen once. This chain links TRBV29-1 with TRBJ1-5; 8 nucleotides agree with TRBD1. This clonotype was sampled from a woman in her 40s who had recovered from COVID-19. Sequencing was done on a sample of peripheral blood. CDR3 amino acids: CSVRQGYSNQPQHF. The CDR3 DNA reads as TGCAGCGTCCGACAGGGGTATAGCAATCAGCCCCAGCATTTT.